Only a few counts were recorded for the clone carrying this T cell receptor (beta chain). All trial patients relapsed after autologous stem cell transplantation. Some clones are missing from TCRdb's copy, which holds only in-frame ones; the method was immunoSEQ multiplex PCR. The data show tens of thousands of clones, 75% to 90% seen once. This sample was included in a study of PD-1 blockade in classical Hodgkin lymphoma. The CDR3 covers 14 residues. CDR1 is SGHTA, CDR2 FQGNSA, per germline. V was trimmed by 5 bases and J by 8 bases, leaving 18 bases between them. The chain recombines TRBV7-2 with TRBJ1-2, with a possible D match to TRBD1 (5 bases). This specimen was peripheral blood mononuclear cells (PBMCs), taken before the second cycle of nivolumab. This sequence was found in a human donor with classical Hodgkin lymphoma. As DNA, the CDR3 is TGTGCCAGCAGCCCTGGGATTGACAGACTAGGCTACACCTTC. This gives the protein CASSPGIDRLGYTF.